This T cell receptor beta chain appears in the sequencing data of a study of blood T cell repertoires in COVID-19. Germline lookup yields CDR1 MNHEY and CDR2 SVGAGI. The CDR3 has 14 amino acids. V lost 4 bases and J lost 1, with 10 bases in between. It was during active infection that Seattle patients were enrolled and then longitudinally followed. Original analysis: Nucleated cell number was recorded as an estimate derived from reference gene primer amplification. TCRdb's table, derived via immunoSEQ multiplex PCR, lists solely in-frame clones and lacks some. Clone size and V and J calls were adopted from that table, with D and trimming inferred from the DNA. The data show about 56,000 clones, roughly 89% seen once.

Sequencing was carried out using peripheral blood. V gene TRBV6-5 combines with J gene TRBJ2-5; D not certain. This TCR derives from a woman aged 55 to 70 with COVID-19, enrolled during active disease. The chain's CDR3 is CASSSGSTQETQYF. CDR3 nucleotide sequence: TGTGCCAGCAGTTCAGGCTCCACCCAAGAGACCCAGTACTTC.